The TCR beta chain under discussion was sequenced for a study of control samples from healthy donors and cancer patients (TCRdb year 2020). Comment on this clone: No cognate antigen has been identified for it. Base-call qualities are not available, and no considerably larger clone is one nucleotide away.

Per the germline V gene, SQVTM is the CDR1 and ANQGSEA is the CDR2. Trimming takes 7 bases from V and 4 bases from J, and the germline ends sit 14 bases apart. The CDR3 spans 12 residues, from the cysteine through the phenylalanine. Just the 36-base CDR3 DNA is kept, in frame starting at base 1. Library prep was done by the immunoSEQ multiplex PCR assay. TCRdb obtained this table from immuneACCESS and retained in-frame rearrangements with V and J assigned. These tables miss some clones; where compared with another copy, unresolved V genes account for less than half of the shortfall, and the remainder is unexplained. Here the sample has over 150,000 clones; roughly 94% occur a single time. Together, the top ten hold approximately 14% of the sample.

The origin of this receptor is a man aged 55 to 70 with colorectal cancer. The V gene is TRBV29-1 and the J gene is TRBJ2-7; matching of 6 bases hints at TRBD2 as the D gene. The sequencing input was PBMCs. The DNA is as follows: TGCAGCGCCCATTCGGGGGAGTACGAGCAGTACTTC. Translation gives CSAHSGEYEQYF.